Below, one T cell receptor beta chain is given with its context. It has no known antigen specificity. No much larger clone is present one base from it, and per-base qualities are unavailable. TCR CDR3 regions were amplified from genomic DNA by multiplex PCR using the deep immunoSEQ assay. Genomic DNA extracted from each cell subset was distributed evenly over all wells of several immunoSEQ 96-well plates, and each plate served as one replicate. For sorted subsets, roughly 190 ng of genomic DNA, equivalent to roughly 30,000 T cell genomes, went into each replicate PCR. Purified libraries were measured with a Qubit 3.0 fluorometer, size-checked on a Bioanalyzer 2100, and measured again with the KAPA Library Quantification kit. Each immunoSEQ 96-well plate was sequenced on its own single-read 150-cycle Illumina NextSeq 550 flow cell. As for the original processing: Because the immunoSEQ output held only junctional sequences and lacked quality scores, the filtering could not match the filtering applied to full-length reads. Sequences were annotated with PyIR, a Python wrapper for IgBLAST v1.9, using IMGT germline references to assign V/J genes and CDR3. Reads with weak V/J assignments (E-value above 1e-6), missing CDR3, stop codons, out-of-frame junctions, or ambiguous translated residues were removed. V3J clonotypes were defined as sequences sharing the same inferred V gene, J gene, and CDR3 amino acid sequence. To compute the percentage overlap between repertoires, the number of shared unique clonotypes was divided by the size of the smaller repertoire. Three approaches were used to assess repertoire richness: RTK rarefaction, the Chao1 estimator, and Recon v2.1 estimates of unobserved clonotypes. OLGA was used to compute generation probabilities for all TCRbeta clonotypes that the gDNA method yielded from a handful of donors. TCRdb provides this immuneACCESS table in a form limited to in-frame rearrangements. Some clones are lacking; in checked studies, under half of them reflect an unresolved V gene, and why the rest are absent is not known. That table gives V, J and clone size, and the DNA gave D and trimming. For this sample the table gives approximately 1.1 million clones, of which about 84% were detected only once. The ten biggest clones cover 0.5% to 0.6% of the sample.

The donors were healthy, HIV-negative adults who had no recently reported acute infections or vaccinations. Every donor was a Caucasian adult living in Nashville, Tennessee, USA. CD4+ T cells were enriched by magnetic negative selection; naive cells were then positively selected on CD45RA, and the negative fraction formed the memory subset. Blood was collected by leukapheresis, and PBMCs were isolated by Ficoll-Histopaque density gradient centrifugation and then cryopreserved in liquid nitrogen vapor phase. Purity and quantity of every magnetically sorted T cell population were checked by analytical flow cytometry. Each sorted fraction had its genomic DNA isolated and then quantified by UV absorbance on a Nanodrop 2000c. The sample belongs to a study of shared clonotypes between healthy human individuals (dated by TCRdb to the early 2020s). Describing the broader study: The cohort comprised two women and three men aged 18 to 49 years. Per donor, three plates each were used for CD4 naive and CD4 memory, two for CD8 naive, and one for CD8 memory. To estimate repertoire size and how much clonotype sharing occurs between individuals, the study deeply sequenced the blood TCR repertoires of 5 or 6 healthy adults. To increase sequencing depth and limit assay-specific biases, TCR repertoire library preparation and sequencing were carried out by different laboratories using diverse techniques. Per donor, leukapheresis produced somewhere between about 0.94 and 9.5 billion PBMCs.

Overall study results and their limits: Based on pairwise subsampling, the degree of clonotype sharing among donors was expected to be affected by sequencing depth. Clonotypes shared by all four sorted-subset donors showed higher generation probabilities than non-shared clonotypes. Naive subsets generally had larger estimated clonotype richness than memory subsets did. The small number of donors limited the genetic and exposure-history diversity represented. Sharing across four donors was observed for about 5% of naive CD4, over 3% of naive CD8, 2.3% of memory CD4, and around 0.44% of memory CD8 clonotypes. Sampling was restricted to blood, and TCR repertoires in tissues likely differ from the TCR repertoires found in blood. Rarefaction of sorted-subset datasets indicated incomplete sequencing despite the large sequencing depth.

The sequence derives from a man in his late teens or twenties in good health. Some clones in this sample may be carry-over from other donors' samples. Sequencing used memory CD4+ T cells from PBMCs. This sample's cell subset or site label indicates: CD45RA-negative fraction.

The encoded CDR3 is CASRGGTGTVWTEAFF. Read as DNA, the sequence is TGTGCCAGCAGGGGGGGGACAGGGACGGTGTGGACTGAAGCTTTCTTT. The chain uses TRBV27 and TRBJ1-1, with TRBD1 matching 9 junction bases. The germline V gene (reference sequence) provides CDR1 MNHEY and CDR2 SMNVEV. The CDR3 measures 16 amino acids from cysteine to phenylalanine. CDR3 DNA only is kept here, 48 bases in frame from base 1. Unmatched junction bases come to 13, with V trimmed by 6 bases and J by 5 bases.